The clone carrying this T cell receptor (beta chain) was observed once. Its antigen is currently unknown. These data come from a study of regulatory T cells in long-lasting Graves disease. Study background: Over-5-year antithyroid drug use with positive TSH receptor antibodies defined persistent Graves' disease in the study. Study-wide results and caveats: The persistent group shared around 2,600 public clonotypes, more than the roughly 970 shared by new patients.

The time point here: persistent/refractory GD, antithyroid drugs over 5 years with positive TRAb. From PBMCs, RNA was extracted and then used to make the TCR library. Trimming removed 3 bases from V and 2 bases from J, with 10 bases in between. This CDR3 is 15 amino acids long. To make TCR beta libraries, researchers used iRepertoire HTBI primers and Arm-PCR of CDR3 regions. One entry per CDR3 protein, called by TCRdb with MiXCR from the multiplex PCR reads. The data show approximately 400,000 distinct CDR3 sequences, 20% to 25% seen once. The clonotype originates from a female donor with Graves disease. The material was peripheral blood mononuclear cells (PBMCs), obtained when the disease was refractory, from a patient treated with antithyroid drugs. V gene TRBV12-3 or TRBV12-4 combines with J gene TRBJ2-2; D perhaps matches TRBD2 (6 bases). The CDR3 DNA follows: TGTGCCAGCAGTTTGGCGCGGGACAACACCGGGGAGCTGTTTTTT. Protein product: CASSLARDNTGELFF.